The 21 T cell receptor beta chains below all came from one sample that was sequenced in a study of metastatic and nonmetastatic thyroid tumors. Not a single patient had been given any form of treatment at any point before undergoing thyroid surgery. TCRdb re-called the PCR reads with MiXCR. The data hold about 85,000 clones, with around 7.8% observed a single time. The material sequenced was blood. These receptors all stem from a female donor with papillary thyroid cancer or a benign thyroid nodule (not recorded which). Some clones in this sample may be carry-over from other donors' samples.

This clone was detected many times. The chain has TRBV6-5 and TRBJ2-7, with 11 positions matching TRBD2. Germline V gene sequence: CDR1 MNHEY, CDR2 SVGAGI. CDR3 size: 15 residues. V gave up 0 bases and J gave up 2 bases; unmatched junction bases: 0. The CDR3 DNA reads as TGTGCCAGCAGTTACTCGACTAGCGGGGCCTACGAGCAGTACTTC. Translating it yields CASSYSTSGAYEQYF.

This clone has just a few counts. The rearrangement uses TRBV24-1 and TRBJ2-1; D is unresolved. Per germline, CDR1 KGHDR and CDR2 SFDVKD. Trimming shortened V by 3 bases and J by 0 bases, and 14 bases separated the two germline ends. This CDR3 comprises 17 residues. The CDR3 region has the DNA TGTGCCACCAGTGATCACAGTGGAATGGGCTCCTACAATGAGCAGTTCTTC. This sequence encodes CATSDHSGMGSYNEQFF.

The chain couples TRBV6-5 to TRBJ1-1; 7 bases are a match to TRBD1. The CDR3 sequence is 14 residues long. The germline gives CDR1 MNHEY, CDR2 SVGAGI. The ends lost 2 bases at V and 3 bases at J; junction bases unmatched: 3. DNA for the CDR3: TGTGCCAGCAGTTACGGGCAGGGGGACACTGAAGCTTTCTTT. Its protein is CASSYGQGDTEAFF.

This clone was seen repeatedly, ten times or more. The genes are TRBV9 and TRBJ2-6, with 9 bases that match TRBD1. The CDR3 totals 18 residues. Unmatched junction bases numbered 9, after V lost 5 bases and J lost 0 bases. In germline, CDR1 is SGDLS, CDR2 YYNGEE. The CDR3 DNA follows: TGTGCCAGCAGGGACAAGACAGGGGGTTCCTCTGGGGCCAACGTCCTGACTTTC. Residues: CASRDKTGGSSGANVLTF.

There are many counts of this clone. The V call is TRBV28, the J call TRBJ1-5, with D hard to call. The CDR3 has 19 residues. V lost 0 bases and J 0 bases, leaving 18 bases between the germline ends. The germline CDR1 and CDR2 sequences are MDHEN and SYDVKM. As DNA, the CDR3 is TGTGCCAGCAGTTTATGGGGCGCCCCCGTTACCTATAGCAATCAGCCCCAGCATTTT. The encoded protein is CASSLWGAPVTYSNQPQHF.

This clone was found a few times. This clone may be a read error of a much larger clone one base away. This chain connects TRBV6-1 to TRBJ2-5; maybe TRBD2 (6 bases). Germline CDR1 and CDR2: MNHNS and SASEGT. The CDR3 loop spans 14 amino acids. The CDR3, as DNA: TGTGTCAGCAGTCGGGGGACGGGACAAGAGACCCAGTACTTC. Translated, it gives CVSSRGTGQETQYF.

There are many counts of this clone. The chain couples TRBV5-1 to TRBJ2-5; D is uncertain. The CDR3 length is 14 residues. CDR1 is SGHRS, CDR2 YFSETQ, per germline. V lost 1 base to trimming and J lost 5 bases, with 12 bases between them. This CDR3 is CASSLFPMGETQYF. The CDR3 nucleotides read TGCGCCAGCAGCTTGTTCCCCATGGGGGAGACCCAGTACTTC.

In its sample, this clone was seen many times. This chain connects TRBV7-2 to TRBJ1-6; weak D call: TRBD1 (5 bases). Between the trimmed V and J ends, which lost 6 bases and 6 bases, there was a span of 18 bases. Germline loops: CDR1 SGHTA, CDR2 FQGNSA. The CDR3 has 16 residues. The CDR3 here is CASRSNPQGSNSPLHF. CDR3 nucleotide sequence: TGTGCCAGCAGATCCAACCCTCAGGGTTCTAATTCACCCCTCCACTTT.

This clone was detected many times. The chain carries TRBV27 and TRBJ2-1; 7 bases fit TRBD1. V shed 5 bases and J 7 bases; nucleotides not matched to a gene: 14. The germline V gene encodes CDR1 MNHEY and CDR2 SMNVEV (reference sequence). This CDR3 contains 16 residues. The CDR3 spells CASSPLTGFDSNEQFF. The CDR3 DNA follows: TGTGCCAGCAGTCCGTTGACAGGGTTTGACTCAAATGAGCAGTTCTTC.

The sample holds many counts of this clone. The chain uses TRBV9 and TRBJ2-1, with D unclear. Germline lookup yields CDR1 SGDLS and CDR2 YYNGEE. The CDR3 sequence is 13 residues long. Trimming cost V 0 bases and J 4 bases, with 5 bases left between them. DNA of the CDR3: TGTGCCAGCAGCGTAGAAGGTTACAATGAGCAGTTCTTC. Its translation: CASSVEGYNEQFF.

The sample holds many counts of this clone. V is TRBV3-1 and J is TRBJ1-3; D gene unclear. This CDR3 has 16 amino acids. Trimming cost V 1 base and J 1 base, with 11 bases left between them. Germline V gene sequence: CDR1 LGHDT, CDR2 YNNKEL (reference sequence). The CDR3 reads CASSQGQRISGNTIYF. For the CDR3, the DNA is TGTGCCAGCAGCCAAGGCCAGAGGATATCTGGAAACACCATATATTTT.

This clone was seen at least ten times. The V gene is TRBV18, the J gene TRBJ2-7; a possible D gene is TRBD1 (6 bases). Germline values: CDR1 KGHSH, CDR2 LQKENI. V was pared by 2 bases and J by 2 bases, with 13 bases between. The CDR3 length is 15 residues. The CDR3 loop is CASSPGAGATYEQYF. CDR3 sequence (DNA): TGTGCCAGCTCACCAGGAGCAGGGGCCACCTACGAGCAGTACTTC.

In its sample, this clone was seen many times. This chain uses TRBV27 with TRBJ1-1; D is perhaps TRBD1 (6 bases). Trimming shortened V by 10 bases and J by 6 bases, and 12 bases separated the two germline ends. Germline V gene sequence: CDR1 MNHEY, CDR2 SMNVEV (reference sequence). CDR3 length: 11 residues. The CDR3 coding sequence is TGTGCCACACAGGGTTCGGCTGAAGCTTTCTTT. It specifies CATQGSAEAFF.

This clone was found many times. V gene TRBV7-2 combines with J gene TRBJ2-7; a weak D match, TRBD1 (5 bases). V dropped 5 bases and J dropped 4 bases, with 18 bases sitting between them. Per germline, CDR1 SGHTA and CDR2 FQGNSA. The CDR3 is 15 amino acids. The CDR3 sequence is CASSPGGAVSYEQYF. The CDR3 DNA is TGTGCCAGCAGCCCTGGTGGGGCCGTAAGTTACGAGCAGTACTTC.

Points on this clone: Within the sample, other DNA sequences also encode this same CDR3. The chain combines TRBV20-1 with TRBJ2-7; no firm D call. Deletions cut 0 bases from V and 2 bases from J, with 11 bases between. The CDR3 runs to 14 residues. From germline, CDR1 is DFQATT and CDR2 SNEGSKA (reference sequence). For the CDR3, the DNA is TGCAGTGCTAGAGACATGCGTGGGGCCTACGAGCAGTACTTC. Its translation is CSARDMRGAYEQYF.

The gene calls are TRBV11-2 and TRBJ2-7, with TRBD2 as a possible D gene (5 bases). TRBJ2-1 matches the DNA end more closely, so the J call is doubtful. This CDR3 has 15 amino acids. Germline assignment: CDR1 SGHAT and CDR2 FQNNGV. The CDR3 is CASSLGTGGYNEQFF. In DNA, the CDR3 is TGTGCCAGCAGCTTAGGCACCGGCGGGTACAATGAGCAGTTCTTC.

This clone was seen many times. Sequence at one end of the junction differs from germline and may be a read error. The CDR3 here is CASSPRDYGYAF. CDR3 bases: TGTGCCAGCTCACCCCGTGACTATGGCTACGCCTTC. The chain has TRBV18 and TRBJ1-2; D is uncertain. CDR1 is KGHSH, CDR2 LQKENI, per germline. The CDR3 contains 12 residues. The full variable domain, rest sourced from reference TRBV18 and TRBJ1-2, is NAGVMQNPRHLVRRRGQEARLRCSPMKGHSHVYWYRQLPEEGLKFMVYLQKENIIDESGMPKERFSAEFPKEGPSILRIQQVVRGDSAAYFCASSPRDYGYAFGSGTRLTVV.

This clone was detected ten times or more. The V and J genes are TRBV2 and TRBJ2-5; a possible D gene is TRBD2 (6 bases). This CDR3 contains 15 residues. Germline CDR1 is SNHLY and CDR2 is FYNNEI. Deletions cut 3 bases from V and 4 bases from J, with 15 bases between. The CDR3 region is CASSDGGAEGETQYF. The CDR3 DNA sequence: TGTGCCAGCAGTGATGGAGGGGCCGAGGGAGAGACCCAGTACTTC.

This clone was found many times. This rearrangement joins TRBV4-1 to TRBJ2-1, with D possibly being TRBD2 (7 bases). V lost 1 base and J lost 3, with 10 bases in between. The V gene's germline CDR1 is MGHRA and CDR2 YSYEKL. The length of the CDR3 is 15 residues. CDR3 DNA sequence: TGCGCCAGCAGCCAAGGCGGGGGCAACTACAATGAGCAGTTCTTC. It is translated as CASSQGGGNYNEQFF.

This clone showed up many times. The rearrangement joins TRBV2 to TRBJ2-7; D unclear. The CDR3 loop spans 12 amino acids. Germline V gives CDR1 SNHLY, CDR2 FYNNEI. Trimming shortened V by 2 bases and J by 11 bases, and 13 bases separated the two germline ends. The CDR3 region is CASSETAKGKYF. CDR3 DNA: TGTGCCAGCAGTGAAACTGCGAAGGGAAAGTACTTC.

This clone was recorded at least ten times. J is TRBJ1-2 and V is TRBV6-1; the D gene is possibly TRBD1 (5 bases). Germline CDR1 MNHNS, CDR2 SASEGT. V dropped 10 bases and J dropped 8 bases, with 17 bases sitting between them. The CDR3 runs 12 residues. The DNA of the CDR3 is TGTGCCACCCAGGACACCCCCGGCGGCTACACCTTC. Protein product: CATQDTPGGYTF.